The 7 T cell receptor beta chains below come from one sample, sequenced in a study of blood T cell repertoires in COVID-19. Generated by immunoSEQ multiplex PCR, the TCRdb table keeps only in-frame clones and is missing some. The sample yields 200,000 to 300,000 clones, around 86% seen once. Sequenced: peripheral blood. The receptors derive from a man aged 25-40 years who had recovered from COVID-19.

This clone was found many times. The chain employs TRBV7-9 and TRBJ1-3; D remains unclear. This CDR3 is 14 amino acids long. V was clipped by 5 bases and J by 3 bases, with 11 bases between them. Germline V lookup: CDR1 SEHNR, CDR2 FQNEAQ (reference sequence). CDR3 DNA: TGTGCCAGCAGCAACCAGTTAAGTGGAAACACCATATATTTT. It translates to CASSNQLSGNTIYF. The complete variable domain, with remaining parts taken from reference TRBV7-9 and TRBJ1-3, reads DTGVSQNPRHKITKRGQNVTFRCDPISEHNRLYWYRQTLGQGPEFLTYFQNEAQLEKSRLLSDRFSAERPKGSFSTLEIQRTEQGDSAMYLCASSNQLSGNTIYFGEGSWLTVV.

The chain couples TRBV2 to TRBJ2-1, with D unclear. Germline-derived CDR1 and CDR2 are SNHLY and FYNNEI. V was cut by 7 bases and J by 6 bases, with 13 bases left in between. The CDR3 consists of 13 residues. CDR3 sequence (DNA): TGTGCCAGCAATGAGCCTAGTAGCAATGAGCAGTTCTTC. Protein: CASNEPSSNEQFF.

The V and J genes are TRBV4-1 and TRBJ2-2, with 8 bases identical to TRBD1. Looked up from germline, CDR1 is MGHRA and CDR2 is YSYEKL. V was pared by 2 bases and J by 6 bases, with 17 bases of the junction left unmatched. The CDR3 sequence is 19 residues long. This CDR3 is CASSQLALNRQGAPGELFF. CDR3 nucleotides: TGCGCCAGCAGCCAATTAGCCCTGAACAGGCAGGGGGCCCCCGGGGAGCTGTTTTTT.

This chain uses TRBV2 with TRBJ1-2; tentatively, D is TRBD1 (5 bases). The CDR3 has 15 amino acids. V lost 1 base to trimming and J lost 8 bases, with 17 bases between them. Germline CDR1 SNHLY, CDR2 FYNNEI. CDR3 residues: CASSEDIVVWGGYTF. The CDR3 coding sequence is TGTGCCAGCAGTGAAGATATAGTGGTATGGGGCGGCTACACCTTC.

The genes are TRBV6-5 and TRBJ1-5, with a tentative D call TRBD1 (5 bases). Trimming took 6 bases from V and 6 from J, leaving 18 bases between them. Germline values: CDR1 MNHEY, CDR2 SVGAGI. The CDR3 covers 15 residues. In DNA, the CDR3 is TGTGCCAGCAGCATAGACACTCGGGGGACTCAGCCCCAGCATTTT. Protein: CASSIDTRGTQPQHF.

This chain uses TRBV29-1 with TRBJ1-2; D not resolved. With 6 bases removed from V and 8 bases from J, the gap between germline ends came to 16 bases. Per germline, CDR1 SQVTM and CDR2 ANQGSEA. The CDR3 spans 12 residues. The CDR3 region is CSVAWQTRGYTF. The DNA for the CDR3 is TGCAGCGTGGCGTGGCAGACGAGGGGCTACACCTTC.

The rearrangement joins TRBV11-2 to TRBJ1-4; 9 positions match TRBD1. This CDR3 region has 16 residues. With V trimmed by 1 base and J by 7 bases, 7 bases remained unmatched. CDR1 is SGHAT, CDR2 FQNNGV, per germline. The CDR3: CASSLVSGQGTEKLFF. The CDR3 DNA follows: TGTGCCAGCAGCTTAGTTTCCGGACAGGGGACTGAAAAACTGTTTTTT.